Below, 19 T cell receptor beta chains from the same sample are listed, as sequenced in a study of T cell repertoires in cytomegalovirus infection. TCRdb re-called the reads with MiXCR, one entry per CDR3 protein. Here the sample spans 740,000 or so distinct CDR3 sequences, roughly a third being singletons. Sequencing was done on a sample of PBMCs. These receptors originate from a human donor in good health (CMV status not recorded). Some clones in this sample may be carry-over from other donors' samples.

The genes are TRBV12-3 or TRBV12-4 and TRBJ1-1; 9 positions agree with TRBD1. The CDR3 contains 16 residues. Losses at the gene ends were 5 bases for V and 3 bases for J; bases not matched to a gene: 10. The CDR3: CASSTAHRGQYTEAFF. For the CDR3, the DNA is TGTGCCAGCAGTACTGCCCACAGGGGGCAATACACTGAAGCTTTCTTT.

This clonotype was seen a handful of times. The chain couples TRBV12-3 or TRBV12-4 to TRBJ2-7; 11 bases map to TRBD2. V gave up 6 bases and J gave up 5 bases; unmatched junction bases: 3. The CDR3 spans 13 residues. The CDR3 DNA reads TGTGCCAGCAGAGCACTAGCGGGAGACGAGCAGTACTTC. Encoded protein: CASRALAGDEQYF.

The gene calls are TRBV12-5 and TRBJ2-1, with 13 bases matching TRBD2. This CDR3 comprises 16 residues. V lost 5 bases to trimming and J lost 6 bases; unmatched junction nucleotides: 7. Per germline, CDR1 LGHNT and CDR2 FRNRAP. The CDR3 sequence: CASGPEGLAGRNEQFF. The CDR3 coding sequence is TGTGCTAGTGGTCCCGAGGGACTAGCGGGGCGCAATGAGCAGTTCTTC.

The chain couples TRBV28 to TRBJ2-2; TRBD2 is a possible D gene (7 bases). Germline CDR1 MDHEN, CDR2 SYDVKM. V lost 6 bases and J lost 6, with 29 bases in between. This CDR3 spans 19 amino acids. The CDR3 bases are TGTGCCAGCAGCACGCTTACACCAACGGGGGGCGGACGAGCCGGGGAGCTGTTTTTT. Translation gives CASSTLTPTGGGRAGELFF.

Remarks on this clonotype: The conserved phenylalanine or tryptophan normally closing the CDR3 is absent here, so this likely arose from a read error. The CDR3 DNA reads TGTACCAGCAGATTAGCGGACAGGGCAAACACTGAAGCTTTCTGT. Amino acids: CTSRLADRANTEAFC. This chain uses TRBV7-9 with TRBJ1-1, with 8 positions matching TRBD1. The V gene's germline CDR1 is SEHNR and CDR2 FQNEAQ (reference sequence). The CDR3 covers 15 residues.

This clonotype showed up many times. CDR3 sequence: CASSVTGGRTDTQYF. CDR3 DNA: TGTGCCAGCAGCGTCACAGGGGGGCGGACAGATACGCAGTATTTT. The chain has TRBV7-2 and TRBJ2-3; 8 positions agree with TRBD1. This CDR3 has 15 amino acids. Germline CDR1 is SGHTA and CDR2 is FQGNSA. Trimming at V came to 5 bases and at J to 3 bases, leaving 7 bases not matched to a gene.

The chain links TRBV5-1 to TRBJ1-2; D call uncertain. The CDR3 has 14 amino acids. CDR1 and CDR2 (germline): SGHRS, YFSETQ. V lost 0 bases, J lost 2 bases, and 8 bases lay in between. As DNA, the CDR3 is TGCGCCAGCAGCTTGGACAGAATAAACTATGGCTACACCTTC. This sequence encodes CASSLDRINYGYTF. Based on the CDR3 plus reference TRBV5-1 and TRBJ1-2, the full variable domain is KAGVTQTPRYLIKTRGQQVTLSCSPISGHRSVSWYQQTPGQGLQFLFEYFSETQRNKGNFPGRFSGRQFSNSRSEMNVSTLELGDSALYLCASSLDRINYGYTFGSGTRLTVV.

This clonotype was observed a handful of times. The V call is TRBV3-1, the J call TRBJ2-7; 9 nucleotides line up with TRBD2. This CDR3 comprises 16 residues. Germline V gene lookup returns CDR1 LGHDT and CDR2 YNNKEL (reference sequence). After removal of 2 bases from V and 0 bases from J, the junction contained 5 bases not matched to a gene. DNA of the CDR3: TGTGCCAGCAGCCAAAGACCTAGCGGGAACTCCTACGAGCAGTACTTC. Translating gives CASSQRPSGNSYEQYF.

This clonotype was found a few times. The chain is built from TRBV29-1 and TRBJ1-2; D unclear. The CDR3 is 11 residues long. Trimming took off 4 bases at V and 0 bases at J, with 3 bases between the two ends. Germline CDR1 reads SQVTM; CDR2 reads ANQGSEA. Here the CDR3 DNA reads TGCAGCGTTGGGGCTAACTATGGCTACACCTTC. Translating it yields CSVGANYGYTF. Drawing the rest from reference TRBV29-1 and TRBJ1-2, the complete variable domain is SAVISQKPSRDICQRGTSLTIQCQVDSQVTMMFWYRQQPGQSLTLIATANQGSEATYESGFVIDKFPISRPNLTFSTLTVSNMSPEDSSIYLCSVGANYGYTFGSGTRLTVV.

The chain combines TRBV14 with TRBJ1-3; no firm D call. CDR3 size: 15 residues. Trimming cost V 7 bases and J 4 bases, with 17 bases left between them. CDR1 and CDR2 (germline): SGHDN, FVKESK. The chain's CDR3 is CASTKTRAYGNTIYF. As DNA, the CDR3 is TGTGCCAGCACCAAAACACGGGCATACGGAAACACCATATATTTT.

This clonotype was picked up a small number of times. The chain carries TRBV7-6 and TRBJ2-2, with TRBD2 matching 12 bases. The CDR3 has 17 amino acids. The germline gives CDR1 SGHVS, CDR2 FNYEAQ. Germline trimming cut 5 bases from V and 5 bases from J; bases unmatched to any gene: 9. In DNA form, the CDR3 reads TGTGCCAGCAGCCTTCGACTAGCGGGAGTCAGAACCGGGGAGCTGTTTTTT. Residues: CASSLRLAGVRTGELFF.

This clonotype has just one count. The V call is TRBV5-1, the J call TRBJ1-5; no clear D. The V and J ends lost 4 bases and 2 bases respectively, with 16 bases between them. Germline CDR1 reads SGHRS; CDR2 reads YFSETQ. The CDR3 extends over 16 amino acids. Here the CDR3 DNA reads TGCGCCAGCAGCCCGGACGGTCTAAGCGGCAATCAGCCCCAGCATTTT. Its translation is CASSPDGLSGNQPQHF.

The V and J genes are TRBV7-9 and TRBJ2-7; possibly TRBD1 for D (5 bases). V gave up 2 bases and J gave up 1 base, with 12 bases separating them. Germline CDR1 reads SEHNR; CDR2 reads FQNEAQ (reference sequence). This CDR3 region has 15 residues. The DNA of the CDR3 is TGTGCCAGCAGCTTAAATCCAAGACAGTCCTACGAGCAGTACTTC. This gives the protein CASSLNPRQSYEQYF.

With regard to this clonotype: At one boundary the junction diverges from the germline segment, which might be a read error. This rearrangement joins TRBV7-6 to TRBJ2-5, with 7 bases fitting TRBD2. From germline, CDR1 is SGHVS and CDR2 FNYEAQ. The CDR3 has 15 residues. The CDR3 region has the DNA TGTGCTAGCAGCTTAGACGGGGGGACCGGGGAGACCCAGTACTTC. Translated, it gives CASSLDGGTGETQYF.

The chain is built from TRBV5-6 and TRBJ1-1; D perhaps matches TRBD1 (6 bases). CDR1 is SGHDT and CDR2 is YYEEEE in the germline V gene. V lost 3 bases to trimming and J lost 11 bases, with 14 bases between them. The CDR3 is 12 amino acids. CDR3 sequence reads: CASSWGGQWAFF. The CDR3 region has the DNA TGTGCCAGCAGCTGGGGGGGCCAGTGGGCTTTCTTT.

The gene calls are TRBV5-4 and TRBJ2-1; tentative D call: TRBD2 (6 bases). CDR1 and CDR2 (germline): SGHNT, YYREEE (reference sequence). V lost 5 bases and J lost 8, with 23 bases in between. CDR3 length: 16 residues. The CDR3 protein is CASSKLSGLQGDEQFF. The CDR3, as DNA: TGTGCCAGCAGTAAGTTAAGCGGGCTACAAGGGGATGAGCAGTTCTTC. The full variable domain, its missing parts supplied by reference TRBV5-4 and TRBJ2-1, is ETGVTQSPTHLIKTRGQQVTLRCSSQSGHNTVSWYQQALGQGPQFIFQYYREEENGRGNFPPRFSGLQFPNYSSELNVNALELDDSALYLCASSKLSGLQGDEQFFGPGTRLTVL.

The V call is TRBV18, the J call TRBJ2-5; possibly TRBD1 for D (6 bases). V lost 5 bases to trimming and J lost 5 bases, with 12 bases between them. Per the germline V gene, CDR1 is KGHSH and CDR2 is LQKENI. The CDR3 spans 13 residues. The CDR3 here is CASSAVQGETQYF. In DNA, the CDR3 is TGTGCCAGCTCAGCCGTCCAGGGGGAGACCCAGTACTTC.

The V gene is TRBV19, the J gene TRBJ2-4; D tentatively fits TRBD1 or TRBD2 (6 bases each). Germline V gives CDR1 LNHDA, CDR2 SQIVND (reference sequence). Between the trimmed V and J ends, which lost 7 bases and 2 bases, there was a span of 18 bases. The CDR3 length is 16 residues. CDR3 in DNA: TGTGCCAGTAAACTTGAGGAGGGGGGAACCAAAAACATTCAGTACTTC. Translation: CASKLEEGGTKNIQYF.

There are many counts of this clonotype. The chain combines TRBV7-6 with TRBJ1-1; 11 nucleotides agree with TRBD1. CDR3 length: 16 amino acids. The V and J ends lost 5 bases and 2 bases, in that order; junction bases with no gene match: 7. In germline, CDR1 is SGHVS, CDR2 FNYEAQ. The CDR3 DNA is TGTGCCAGCAGCCAACCGGGACAGGGGGAAAACACTGAAGCTTTCTTT. Amino acids: CASSQPGQGENTEAFF.